The next 28 T cell receptor beta chains were all read from a single sample in a study of blood T cell repertoires in COVID-19. Data came from immunoSEQ multiplex PCR; TCRdb stores just in-frame clones and leaves some out. The sample gives around 130,000 clones, 80% to 90% of which show up once; 9.5% to 15% is in the top ten. Sequenced input: peripheral blood. These TCRs come from a human donor in a cohort sampled during active COVID-19.

J is TRBJ1-5 and V is TRBV15; D ambiguous. V was cut by 6 bases and J by 5 bases, with 8 bases left in between. Germline V gene sequence: CDR1 LNHNV, CDR2 YYDKDF (reference sequence). The CDR3 sequence is 12 residues long. The CDR3 reads CATSPVDQPQHF. The CDR3 coding sequence is TGTGCCACCAGTCCGGTGGATCAGCCCCAGCATTTT.

The chain uses TRBV3-1 (or the pseudogene TRBV3-2) and TRBJ1-1, with D tentatively TRBD1 (6 bases). Trimming shortened V by 10 bases and J by 6 bases, and 21 bases separated the two germline ends. CDR1 LGHDT and CDR2 YNNKEL come from the germline V gene (reference sequence). This CDR3 has 14 amino acids. Written as DNA, the CDR3 is TGTGCCACCAGAGGGGGGGGGCGCGGATCTGAAGCTTTCTTT. Amino acid sequence: CATRGGGRGSEAFF.

This chain uses TRBV29-1 with TRBJ1-1; D remains unclear. The V gene lost 0 bases and the J gene lost 5 bases, with 10 bases spanning the gap. CDR1 SQVTM and CDR2 ANQGSEA come from the germline V gene. The CDR3 contains 13 residues. CDR3 in amino acids: CSVEEGRRTEAFF. In DNA form, the CDR3 reads TGCAGCGTTGAAGAGGGGAGGAGGACTGAAGCTTTCTTT.

This sequence joins TRBV4-1 and TRBJ2-3; 9 bases line up with TRBD2. With 4 bases clipped from V and 6 bases from J, the junction kept 14 bases outside the gene matches. The germline V gene encodes CDR1 MGHRA and CDR2 YSYEKL. CDR3 size: 17 residues. The CDR3 sequence is CASSPLKRGEFEDTQYF. In DNA, the CDR3 is TGCGCCAGCAGCCCGTTGAAGCGGGGGGAATTCGAGGATACGCAGTATTTT.

The count of this clone is one. The J gene is TRBJ1-1, the V gene TRBV30; D ambiguous. Trimming removed 2 bases from V and 1 base from J, with 14 bases in between. CDR3 length: 15 residues. Per the germline V gene, CDR1 is GTSNPN and CDR2 is SVGIG (reference sequence). DNA for the CDR3: TGTGCCTGGAGTCGGAAGATAACAGAGAACACTGAAGCTTTCTTT. Translation gives CAWSRKITENTEAFF.

This chain uses TRBV19 with TRBJ2-3; 8 bases align to TRBD2. The length of the CDR3 is 15 residues. The germline CDR1 and CDR2 sequences are LNHDA and SQIVND (reference sequence). V trimming: 4 bases; J trimming: 6 bases; junction bases outside the gene matches: 9. The DNA for the CDR3 is TGTGCCAGTAGTACCGTGGTTAGCGGGGCGGATACGCAGTATTTT. Translated, it gives CASSTVVSGADTQYF.

The chain has TRBV12-5 and TRBJ2-1; 8 nucleotides agree with TRBD1. From germline, CDR1 is LGHNT and CDR2 FRNRAP. This CDR3 comprises 15 residues. J gave up 4 bases and V 6 bases, and 8 bases lay outside the gene matches. The CDR3 DNA is TGTGCTAGTGGCGCCACCGGGACAGGTTACAATGAGCAGTTCTTC. Amino acids: CASGATGTGYNEQFF.

This clone was counted ten times or more. The same CDR3 also results from other DNA sequences found in this sample. The chain combines TRBV27 with TRBJ2-7; 9 nucleotides line up with TRBD1. The CDR3 runs 14 residues. Germline assignment: CDR1 MNHEY and CDR2 SMNVEV (reference sequence). J was trimmed by 2 bases and V by 6 bases; bases with no gene match: 5. CDR3 amino acids: CASRIGTGPYEQYF. For the CDR3, the DNA is TGTGCCAGCAGGATCGGGACAGGGCCCTACGAGCAGTACTTC.

The chain recombines TRBV21-1 with TRBJ1-1; no check of the table's D call, TRBD1, against the DNA was made. TRBV21-1 is assigned pseudogene status. The CDR3 is 18 residues long. CDR3 nucleotides: TGTGCCAGCAGCAAAGGTTTAACAGGGCGGGTCTTCGTGGCTGAAGCTTTCTTT. It translates to CASSKGLTGRVFVAEAFF.

The chain has TRBV3-1 (or the pseudogene TRBV3-2) and TRBJ2-4, with a weak D call TRBD2 (5 bases). CDR1 and CDR2 from the germline V gene are LGHDT and YNNKEL (reference sequence). Trimming removed 2 bases at V and 0 bases at J, with 11 bases between. The CDR3 has 16 amino acids. The CDR3 nucleotides are TGTGCCAGCAGCCAAAACATCGGACTAGCCAAAAACATTCAGTACTTC. Protein sequence: CASSQNIGLAKNIQYF.

The chain employs TRBV5-1 and TRBJ2-2; tentative D call: TRBD2 (6 bases). The V end lost 0 bases, the J end lost 5 bases, and 14 bases lay between the germline ends. The CDR3 runs to 16 residues. CDR1 is SGHRS, CDR2 YFSETQ, per germline. DNA of the CDR3: TGCGCCAGCAGCTTGGCCATGCAGGGAGGTACCGGGGAGCTGTTTTTT. Translated, it gives CASSLAMQGGTGELFF. The full variable domain, in which reference TRBV5-1 and TRBJ2-2 provide the parts outside the CDR3, is KAGVTQTPRYLIKTRGQQVTLSCSPISGHRSVSWYQQTPGQGLQFLFEYFSETQRNKGNFPGRFSGRQFSNSRSEMNVSTLELGDSALYLCASSLAMQGGTGELFFGEGSRLTVL.

V and J are TRBV5-4 and TRBJ2-5; 8 bases line up with TRBD1. The ends lost 0 bases at V and 2 bases at J; junction bases unmatched: 0. CDR1 and CDR2 (germline): SGHNT, YYREEE (reference sequence). This CDR3 is built from 14 residues. This chain's CDR3 is CASSLGDRQETQYF. The CDR3, as DNA: TGTGCCAGCAGCTTGGGGGACAGGCAAGAGACCCAGTACTTC.

The rearrangement uses TRBV10-3 and TRBJ2-3; 10 positions agree with TRBD2. The CDR3 loop spans 15 amino acids. V shed 4 bases and J 2 bases; nucleotides not matched to a gene: 3. Germline CDR1 ENHRY, CDR2 SYGVKD. The CDR3 loop reads CAISGLAGATDTQYF. CDR3 sequence (DNA): TGTGCCATCAGTGGTCTAGCGGGGGCCACAGATACGCAGTATTTT.

This clone was counted a few times. This chain connects TRBV29-1 to TRBJ1-1; TRBD1 agrees at 7 bases. This CDR3 is 13 amino acids long. V lost 7 bases, J lost 0 bases, and 5 bases stayed unmatched. Germline-derived CDR1 and CDR2 are SQVTM and ANQGSEA. The CDR3 DNA reads as TGCAGCGGACGCAGGGGGATGAACACTGAAGCTTTCTTT. It translates to CSGRRGMNTEAFF.

The CDR3 nucleotides are TGTGCCAGTACCCCTATGACAGGGGCTAATGAAAAACTGTTTTTT. It is translated as CASTPMTGANEKLFF. The V call is TRBV19, the J call TRBJ1-4; 8 bases are shared with TRBD1. V dropped 7 bases and J dropped 3; count of bases not matched to a gene: 7. The CDR3 has 15 amino acids. The germline V gene encodes CDR1 LNHDA and CDR2 SQIVND (reference sequence).

V usage is TRBV6-5 and J usage is TRBJ1-1; D is uncertain. The CDR3 has 14 amino acids. V lost 0 bases and J lost 4, with 9 bases in between. Germline CDR1 MNHEY, CDR2 SVGAGI. Here the CDR3 reads CASSYSGVSTEAFF. CDR3 in DNA: TGTGCCAGCAGTTACTCCGGGGTTAGCACTGAAGCTTTCTTT.

V and J are TRBV6-5 and TRBJ1-4; 11 bases map to TRBD1. Germline V lookup: CDR1 MNHEY, CDR2 SVGAGI. CDR3 length: 15 amino acids. V was clipped by 6 bases and J by 7 bases; unmatched bases: 7. As DNA, the CDR3 is TGTGCCAGCAGCGGACAGGGGGCGCAGGTTGAAAAACTGTTTTTT. Amino acids: CASSGQGAQVEKLFF.

A single count supports this clone. The chain links TRBV7-2 to TRBJ2-5; D might be TRBD2 (7 bases). Trimming pared 7 bases from V and 7 bases from J, leaving 22 bases between. This CDR3 contains 15 residues. Germline CDR1 reads SGHTA; CDR2 reads FQGNSA. CDR3 in amino acids: CASTPLGGGGGTQYF. DNA of the CDR3: TGTGCCAGCACCCCCTTGGGGGGCGGCGGGGGGACCCAGTACTTC. Variable domain in full (rest from reference TRBV7-2 and TRBJ2-5): GAGVSQSPSNKVTEKGKDVELRCDPISGHTALYWYRQSLGQGLEFLIYFQGNSAPDKSGLPSDRFSAERTGGSVSTLTIQRTQQEDSAVYLCASTPLGGGGGTQYFGPGTRLLVL.

The J gene is TRBJ2-1, the V gene TRBV27; 13 bases align to TRBD2. This CDR3 contains 16 residues. Germline V CDR1 and CDR2: MNHEY, SMNVEV (reference sequence). After removal of 7 bases from V and 9 bases from J, the junction contained 12 bases not matched to a gene. CDR3 coding DNA: TGTGCCAGCACACTAGCGGGGGGGCCGGCGTATACTGAGCAGTTCTTC. Its protein is CASTLAGGPAYTEQFF.

The J gene is TRBJ2-1, the V gene TRBV2; a possible D gene is TRBD2 (5 bases). CDR1 and CDR2 (germline): SNHLY, FYNNEI. This CDR3 contains 14 residues. Trimming stripped 8 bases from V and 8 bases from J, with 19 bases between. The DNA of the CDR3 is TGTGCCAGCTGGTTCCAGGACTTGGGCGATGAGCAGTTCTTC. Amino acid sequence: CASWFQDLGDEQFF.

The V call is TRBV6-5, the J call TRBJ2-2, with 9 bases lining up with TRBD1. Germline-derived CDR1 and CDR2 are MNHEY and SVGAGI. V shed 4 bases, J shed 5 bases, and the junction held 8 bases outside the gene matches. The CDR3 runs 16 residues. This chain's CDR3 is CASSLTGGGGTGELFF. CDR3 sequence (DNA): TGTGCCAGCAGTTTGACAGGGGGTGGAGGAACCGGGGAGCTGTTTTTT.

In this sample, this clone turned up once. The V gene is TRBV10-3, the J gene TRBJ2-1; D might be TRBD2 (6 bases). Germline-derived CDR1 and CDR2 are ENHRY and SYGVKD. V was shortened by 6 bases and J by 9 bases, with 12 bases between the two germline ends. This CDR3 region has 12 residues. The CDR3 sequence is CAIRSLGGEQFF. The CDR3 region has the DNA TGTGCCATCAGATCTTTGGGGGGTGAGCAGTTCTTC.

The CDR3 DNA follows: TGTGCCAGCAGCTCCACCGCAGGTGACGGGCAGTACTTC. Encoded protein: CASSSTAGDGQYF. The genes are TRBV7-2 and TRBJ2-7, with unresolved D. CDR3 size: 13 residues. CDR1 SGHTA and CDR2 FQGNSA come from the germline V gene. The V gene lost 4 bases and the J gene lost 9 bases, with 16 bases spanning the gap.

Only one count was recorded for this clone. This chain connects TRBV2 to TRBJ2-2, with D perhaps matching TRBD2 (5 bases). V was trimmed by 5 bases and J by 7 bases, leaving 17 bases between them. Germline-derived CDR1 and CDR2 are SNHLY and FYNNEI. The CDR3 consists of 15 residues. DNA for the CDR3: TGTGCCAGCAGTTTGGAGGTCCCAAGGCACGGGGAGCTGTTTTTT. Translating it yields CASSLEVPRHGELFF. Full variable domain (outside the CDR3, taken from reference TRBV2 and TRBJ2-2): EPEVTQTPSHQVTQMGQEVILRCVPISNHLYFYWYRQILGQKVEFLVSFYNNEISEKSEIFDDQFSVERPDGSNFTLKIRSTKLEDSAMYFCASSLEVPRHGELFFGEGSRLTVL.

Only one count was recorded for this clone. The chain recombines TRBV6-5 with TRBJ1-3, with D possibly TRBD1 on 5 matching bases. The germline V gene has CDR1 MNHEY and CDR2 SVGAGI. Trimming took off 5 bases at V and 2 bases at J, with 10 bases between the two ends. CDR3 length equals 14 residues. In DNA form, the CDR3 reads TGTGCCAGCAGTCTTAGACAGCCTGGAAACACCATATATTTT. It codes for CASSLRQPGNTIYF.

This chain connects TRBV5-1 to TRBJ1-1, with a tentative D call TRBD1 (5 bases). The CDR3 spans 13 residues. Trimming shortened V by 5 bases and J by 7 bases, and 15 bases separated the two germline ends. Germline loops: CDR1 SGHRS, CDR2 YFSETQ. Here the CDR3 reads CASSVAGILEAFF. The CDR3 DNA reads as TGCGCCAGCAGTGTTGCAGGGATTCTTGAAGCTTTCTTT.

The chain uses TRBV3-1 (or the pseudogene TRBV3-2) and TRBJ1-1; TRBD1 might be the D (6 bases). Germline CDR1 LGHDT, CDR2 YNNKEL (reference sequence). The CDR3 extends over 14 amino acids. V dropped 4 bases and J dropped 5 bases, with 14 bases sitting between them. The DNA for the CDR3 is TGTGCCAGCAGCCGAATACAGGGTTCTACTGAAGCTTTCTTT. Its protein is CASSRIQGSTEAFF.

The rearrangement joins TRBV3-1 (or the pseudogene TRBV3-2) to TRBJ1-1, with D perhaps TRBD1 (5 bases). V was pared by 3 bases and J by 4 bases, with 15 bases between. The CDR3 spans 15 residues. Germline CDR1 reads LGHDT; CDR2 reads YNNKEL (reference sequence). CDR3 bases: TGTGCCAGCAGCCACCTGGACAAAGCTTTCACTGAAGCTTTCTTT. Protein product: CASSHLDKAFTEAFF.